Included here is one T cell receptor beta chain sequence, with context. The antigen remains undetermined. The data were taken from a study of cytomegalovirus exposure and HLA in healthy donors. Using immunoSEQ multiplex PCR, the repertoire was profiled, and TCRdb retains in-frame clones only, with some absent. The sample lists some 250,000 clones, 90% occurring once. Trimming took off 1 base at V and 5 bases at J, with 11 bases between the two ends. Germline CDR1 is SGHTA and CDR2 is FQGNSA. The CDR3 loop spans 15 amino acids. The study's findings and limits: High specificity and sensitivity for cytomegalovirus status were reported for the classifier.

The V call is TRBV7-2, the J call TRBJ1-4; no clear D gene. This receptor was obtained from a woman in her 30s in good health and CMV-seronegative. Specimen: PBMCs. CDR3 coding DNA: TGTGCCAGCAGCTTAGTGATGCAGAGAAATGAAAAACTGTTTTTT. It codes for CASSLVMQRNEKLFF.